Each of the 11 T cell receptor beta chains below was sequenced from the same sample in a study of blood T cells in healthy people across ages. A J-beta primer mix and a sample-barcoded 5' primer were used in a second PCR of about 7 to 11 cycles. TCRdb recomputed calls from the 5' RACE reads with MiXCR, one row per CDR3 protein. This sample yields around 820,000 distinct CDR3 sequences, of which approximately 25% are seen a single time; roughly 3.5% belongs to the top ten. This sample also belongs to another study, concerning T cells of mothers and their children.

The specimen was blood. The receptors stem from a boy aged 5-17 years in good health.

The chain is built from TRBV20-1 and TRBJ2-2, with D perhaps matching TRBD1 or TRBD2 (5 bases each). The CDR3 contains 14 residues. Germline V gene sequence: CDR1 DFQATT, CDR2 SNEGSKA (reference sequence). The germline V and J ends were trimmed by 5 bases and 3 bases, with 13 bases remaining between them. CDR3 bases: TGCAGTGCTTTGGGGGAGCCCGACACCGGGGAGCTGTTTTTT. Its translation is CSALGEPDTGELFF.

To note about this clonotype: The final CDR3 position lacks the conserved phenylalanine or tryptophan, pointing to a likely read error. The rearrangement uses TRBV20-1 and TRBJ2-1, with TRBD2 matching over 14 bases. Per germline, CDR1 DFQATT and CDR2 SNEGSKA (reference sequence). The CDR3 length is 14 residues. V was pared by 4 bases and J by 7 bases, with 3 bases of the junction left unmatched. Here the CDR3 DNA reads TGCAGTGCTACCGGACTAGCGGGAGGTAATGAGCAGTTCTCC. Amino acids: CSATGLAGGNEQFS.

This chain joins TRBV7-9 and TRBJ2-5; either TRBD1 or TRBD2 may fit D (5 bases each). The closer fit of TRBJ2-7 to the DNA end suggests the J call may be wrong. The CDR3 runs to 13 residues. The germline V gene has CDR1 SEHNR and CDR2 FQNEAQ (reference sequence). CDR3 bases: TGTGCCAGCAGCTCACCGGGACCCTACGAGCAGTACTTC. Protein sequence: CASSSPGPYEQYF.

This clonotype came up a few times. The rearrangement links TRBV6-1 to TRBJ2-1; D perhaps matches TRBD2 (7 bases). CDR3 length: 16 residues. The V end was cut by 5 bases, the J end by 4 bases, with 18 bases between. Germline CDR1 and CDR2: MNHNS and SASEGT. The CDR3 nucleotides read TGTGCCAGCAGTCGAGGGGGGAGGGCAGCATACAATGAGCAGTTCTTC. Protein product: CASSRGGRAAYNEQFF.

J is TRBJ1-2 and V is TRBV20-1; the match to TRBD1 covers 7 bases. V shed 0 bases and J 4 bases; nucleotides not matched to a gene: 23. The germline CDR1 and CDR2 sequences are DFQATT and SNEGSKA (reference sequence). This CDR3 spans 20 amino acids. CDR3 bases: TGCAGTGCTAGAGATTTTGAGGGGGCCCCCGGCGTGCGTATGGTCTATGGCTACACCTTC. Translated, it gives CSARDFEGAPGVRMVYGYTF.

The chain recombines TRBV5-1 with TRBJ2-5; 7 bases line up with TRBD2. With the DNA end fitting TRBJ2-7 better, the J assignment may be wrong. Germline CDR1 SGHRS, CDR2 YFSETQ. The CDR3 sequence is 15 residues long. The chain's CDR3 is CASSLESGGTYEQYF. CDR3 bases: TGCGCCAGCAGCTTGGAGTCGGGGGGAACCTACGAGCAGTACTTC.

The V and J genes are TRBV11-2 and TRBJ2-5, with TRBD2 matching over 8 bases. The J call is in doubt because the DNA end fits TRBJ2-7 better. CDR1 and CDR2 (germline): SGHAT, FQNNGV. This CDR3 region has 16 residues. The CDR3 sequence: CASSSGFGLAGYEQYF. The CDR3 DNA is TGTGCCAGCAGCTCAGGATTCGGACTAGCTGGCTACGAGCAGTACTTC.

This clonotype was observed a handful of times. V is TRBV6-1 and J is TRBJ1-2; D unclear. Deletions cut 8 bases from V and 4 bases from J, with 17 bases between. CDR1 MNHNS and CDR2 SASEGT come from the germline V gene. CDR3 length: 14 amino acids. This chain's CDR3 is CASVRPGLIYGYTF. CDR3 sequence (DNA): TGTGCCAGCGTTAGGCCGGGCTTAATCTATGGCTACACCTTC.

V and J are TRBV9 and TRBJ2-4; D is uncertain. From germline, CDR1 is SGDLS and CDR2 YYNGEE. The CDR3 is 14 amino acids. Deletions cut 0 bases from V and 5 bases from J, with 9 bases between. The CDR3 is CASSVVGLENIQYF. CDR3 nucleotides: TGTGCCAGCAGCGTAGTCGGTCTCGAAAACATTCAGTACTTC.

This clonotype was picked up a small number of times. The CDR3 is CASSLGGASGNEKLFF. The CDR3 DNA is TGTGCCAGCAGTTTAGGGGGGGCGTCTGGAAATGAAAAACTGTTTTTT. This chain connects TRBV28 to TRBJ1-4, with D possibly TRBD1 on 6 matching bases. V lost 2 bases to trimming and J lost 5 bases, with 15 bases between them. Germline CDR1 is MDHEN and CDR2 is SYDVKM. There are 16 residues in the CDR3.

In its sample, this clonotype was seen a few times. The CDR3 sequence is CSAEGQDHEAEKLFF. The CDR3 DNA reads as TGCAGTGCTGAGGGACAGGACCACGAGGCTGAAAAACTGTTTTTT. V is TRBV20-1 and J is TRBJ1-4; 8 bases line up with TRBD1. In germline, CDR1 is DFQATT, CDR2 SNEGSKA (reference sequence). The CDR3 has 15 residues. After removal of 5 bases from V and 7 bases from J, the junction contained 12 bases not matched to a gene.